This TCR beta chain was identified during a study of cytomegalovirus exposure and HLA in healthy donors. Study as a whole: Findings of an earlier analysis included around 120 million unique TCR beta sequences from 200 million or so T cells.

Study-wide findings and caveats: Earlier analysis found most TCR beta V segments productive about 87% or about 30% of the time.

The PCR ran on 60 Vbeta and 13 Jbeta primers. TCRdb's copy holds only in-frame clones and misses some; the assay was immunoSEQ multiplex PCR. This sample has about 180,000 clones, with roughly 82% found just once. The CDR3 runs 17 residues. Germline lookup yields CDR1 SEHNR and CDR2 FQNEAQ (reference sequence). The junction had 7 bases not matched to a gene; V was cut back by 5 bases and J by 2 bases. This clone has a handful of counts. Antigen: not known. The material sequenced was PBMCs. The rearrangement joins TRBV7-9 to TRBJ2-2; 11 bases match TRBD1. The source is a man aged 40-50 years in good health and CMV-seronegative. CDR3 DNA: TGTGCCAGCAGCGGGCGGACAGGGGGCTACAACACCGGGGAGCTGTTTTTT. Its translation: CASSGRTGGYNTGELFF.